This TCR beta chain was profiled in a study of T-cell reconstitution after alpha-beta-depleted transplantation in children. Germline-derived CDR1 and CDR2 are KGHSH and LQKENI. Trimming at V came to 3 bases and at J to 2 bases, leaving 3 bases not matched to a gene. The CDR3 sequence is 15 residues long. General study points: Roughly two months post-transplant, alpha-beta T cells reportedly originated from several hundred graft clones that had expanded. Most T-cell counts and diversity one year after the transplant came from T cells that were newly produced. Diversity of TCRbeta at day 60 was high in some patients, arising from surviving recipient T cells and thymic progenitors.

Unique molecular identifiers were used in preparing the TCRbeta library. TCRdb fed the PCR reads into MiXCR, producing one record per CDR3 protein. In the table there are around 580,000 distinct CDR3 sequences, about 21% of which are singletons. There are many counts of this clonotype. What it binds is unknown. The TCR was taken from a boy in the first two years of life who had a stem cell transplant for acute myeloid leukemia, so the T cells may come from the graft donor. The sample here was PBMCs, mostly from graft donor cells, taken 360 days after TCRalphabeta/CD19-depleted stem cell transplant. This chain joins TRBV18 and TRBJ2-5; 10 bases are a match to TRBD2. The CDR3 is CASSPQLAGQETQYF. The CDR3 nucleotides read TGTGCCAGCTCACCTCAACTAGCGGGACAAGAGACCCAGTACTTC. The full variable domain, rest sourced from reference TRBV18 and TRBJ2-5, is NAGVMQNPRHLVRRRGQEARLRCSPMKGHSHVYWYRQLPEEGLKFMVYLQKENIIDESGMPKERFSAEFPKEGPSILRIQQVVRGDSAAYFCASSPQLAGQETQYFGPGTRLLVL.